What follows describes a single TCR beta chain. Antigen specificity is unknown. The entry originates in a study of T cell repertoires in cytomegalovirus infection. The study, taken as a whole, reports: CMV-specific TCR beta clonotypes restricted by HLA-C dominated the ex vivo response.

Germline CDR1 and CDR2: SGHTA and FQGNSA. V trimming: 3 bases; J trimming: 4 bases; junction bases outside the gene matches: 2. This CDR3 comprises 16 residues. Using its own MiXCR run on the reads, TCRdb lists one record per CDR3 protein. This sample carries 150,000 to 200,000 distinct CDR3 sequences, under 25% of them seen once, and the ten largest clones take under 3.5%. The clonotype originates from a human donor in good health (CMV status not recorded). Some clones in this sample may be carry-over from other donors' samples. Sequences were obtained from PBMCs. The chain joins TRBV7-2 to TRBJ2-3, with TRBD2 matching over 15 bases. The CDR3 is CASSFGLAGGPDTQYF. DNA for the CDR3: TGTGCCAGCAGCTTCGGACTAGCGGGAGGGCCAGATACGCAGTATTTT.